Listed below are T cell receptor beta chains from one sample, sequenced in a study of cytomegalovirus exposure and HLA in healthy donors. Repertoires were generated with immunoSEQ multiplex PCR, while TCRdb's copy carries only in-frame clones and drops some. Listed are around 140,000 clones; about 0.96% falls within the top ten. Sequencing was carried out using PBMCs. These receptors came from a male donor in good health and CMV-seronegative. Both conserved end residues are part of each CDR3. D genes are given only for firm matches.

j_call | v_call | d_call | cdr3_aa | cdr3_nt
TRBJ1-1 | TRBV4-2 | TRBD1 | CASRNQDRQNTEAFF | TGTGCCAGCAGGAATCAGGACAGGCAGAACACTGAAGCTTTCTTT
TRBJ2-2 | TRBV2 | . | CASSPLTGELFF | TGTGCCAGCAGCCCCCTGACCGGGGAGCTGTTTTTT
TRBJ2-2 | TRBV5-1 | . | CASSLLDSLTGELFF | TGCGCCAGCAGCTTGTTAGACAGCCTGACCGGGGAGCTGTTTTTT
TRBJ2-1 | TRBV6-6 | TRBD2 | CASRKGLAGWEQFF | TGTGCCAGCAGAAAAGGGCTAGCGGGGTGGGAGCAGTTCTTC
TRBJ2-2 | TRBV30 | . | CAWSVRRVGTGELFF | TGTGCCTGGAGTGTACGCAGGGTTGGCACCGGGGAGCTGTTTTTT
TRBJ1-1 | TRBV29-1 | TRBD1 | CSVTGAITEAFF | TGCAGCGTCACAGGGGCGATCACTGAAGCTTTCTTT
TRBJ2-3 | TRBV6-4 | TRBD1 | CASSDGTGGTDTQYF | TGTGCCAGCAGTGACGGGACAGGGGGCACAGATACGCAGTATTTT
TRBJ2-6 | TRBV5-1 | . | CASSWTAPRSGANVLTF | TGCGCCAGCAGCTGGACAGCTCCCCGTTCTGGGGCCAACGTCCTGACTTTC
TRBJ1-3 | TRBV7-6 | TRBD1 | CASSSRTGYSGNTIYF | TGTGCCAGCAGCTCAAGGACAGGGTACTCTGGAAACACCATATATTTT
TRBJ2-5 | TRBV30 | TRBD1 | CAWRDRGHQETQYF | TGTGCCTGGAGAGACAGGGGGCACCAAGAGACCCAGTACTTC